These 11 T cell receptor beta chains were sequenced from one sample in a study of T cell repertoires in cytomegalovirus infection. TCRdb itself ran the reads through MiXCR, one entry per CDR3 protein. In the table there are about 100,000 distinct CDR3 sequences, 20% to 30% of which are singletons. The specimen sequenced was CD8+ T cells from PBMCs. The receptor set was obtained from a human donor in good health (CMV status not recorded). Some clones in this sample may be carry-over from other donors' samples.

This chain links TRBV12-3 or TRBV12-4 with TRBJ1-1; D is possibly TRBD1 (6 bases). Trimming cost V 6 bases and J 1 base, with 12 bases left between them. The CDR3 has 14 residues. The CDR3 sequence is CASSHQGGNTEAFF. CDR3 nucleotide sequence: TGTGCCAGCAGCCACCAAGGGGGGAACACTGAAGCTTTCTTT.

J is TRBJ1-1 and V is TRBV4-2; D gene uncertain. Trimming took off 0 bases at V and 0 bases at J, with 14 bases between the two ends. Germline V gene lookup returns CDR1 LGHNA and CDR2 YNFKEQ. This CDR3 has 17 amino acids. Here the CDR3 DNA reads TGTGCCAGCAGCCAAGATCGGCCAGTCGGGATGAACACTGAAGCTTTCTTT. Encoded protein: CASSQDRPVGMNTEAFF.

This clonotype was seen a few times. The chain uses TRBV2 and TRBJ1-1; D might be TRBD1 (6 bases). Deletions cut 10 bases from V and 6 bases from J, with 15 bases between. The CDR3 runs 12 residues. Germline CDR1 is SNHLY and CDR2 is FYNNEI. CDR3 DNA: TGTGCCACCGAAACGGGGGGGCCTGAAGCTTTCTTT. Encoded protein: CATETGGPEAFF.

This chain connects TRBV7-9 to TRBJ2-7, with unresolved D. The CDR3 extends over 14 amino acids. Trimming took off 8 bases at V and 1 base at J, with 15 bases between the two ends. Germline V lookup: CDR1 SEHNR, CDR2 FQNEAQ (reference sequence). The chain's CDR3 is CASSTAAASYEQYF. The DNA for the CDR3 is TGTGCCAGCTCCACCGCGGCGGCGTCCTACGAGCAGTACTTC.

This clonotype appeared many times. The gene calls are TRBV7-8 and TRBJ2-5; TRBD2 aligns across 9 bases. In germline, CDR1 is SGHVS, CDR2 FQNEAQ. This CDR3 is built from 17 residues. V lost 0 bases and J lost 1; bases outside the gene matches: 6. CDR3 DNA: TGTGCCAGCAGCTTAGCGCCTCGACTAGCGGTCCAAGAGACCCAGTACTTC. Translating it yields CASSLAPRLAVQETQYF.

This clonotype appeared once. A much larger clone is a single base away; this may be a read error. The genes are TRBV7-6 and TRBJ2-1; D not certain. Germline-derived CDR1 and CDR2 are SGHVS and FNYEAQ. Trimming pared 2 bases from V and 9 bases from J, leaving 14 bases between. The CDR3 sequence is 14 residues long. The CDR3 DNA reads TGTGCCAGCAGCTTATCTGCTGAGTCGGGTGAGCAGTTCTTC. Its protein product is CASSLSAESGEQFF.

At least ten counts were recorded for this clonotype. This chain joins TRBV7-2 and TRBJ2-7; TRBD2 agrees at 11 bases. Trimming cost V 2 bases and J 2 bases; bases outside gene matches: 17. This CDR3 is built from 20 residues. From germline, CDR1 is SGHTA and CDR2 FQGNSA. In nucleotides, the CDR3 is TGTGCCAGCAGCTTATACGCACTAGCGGGAGTAAGGCGAGTCCCCTACGAGCAGTACTTC. Its translation: CASSLYALAGVRRVPYEQYF.

This clonotype was recorded at least ten times. This chain links TRBV7-8 with TRBJ1-3; D is unclear. V was clipped by 0 bases and J by 3 bases, with 12 bases between them. The germline V gene encodes CDR1 SGHVS and CDR2 FQNEAQ. This CDR3 comprises 16 residues. CDR3: CASSLAYPPGGNTIYF. The CDR3 nucleotides are TGTGCCAGCAGCTTAGCGTACCCTCCGGGTGGAAACACCATATATTTT.

The rearrangement links TRBV15 to TRBJ1-4; D possibly corresponds to TRBD1 (6 bases). This CDR3 region has 17 residues. The germline CDR1 and CDR2 sequences are LNHNV and YYDKDF (reference sequence). V lost 0 bases and J 0 bases, leaving 11 bases between the germline ends. CDR3 residues: CATSRDWDTSTNEKLFF. The CDR3 nucleotides read TGTGCCACCAGCAGAGATTGGGACACATCAACTAATGAAAAACTGTTTTTT.

This clonotype occurred many times. The chain joins TRBV7-2 to TRBJ2-7, with 8 positions matching TRBD1. The germline CDR1 and CDR2 sequences are SGHTA and FQGNSA. The junction had 5 bases not matched to a gene; V was cut back by 5 bases and J by 2 bases. This CDR3 comprises 14 residues. The CDR3 sequence: CASSRQGLTYEQYF. CDR3 bases: TGTGCCAGCAGCCGACAGGGGCTCACCTACGAGCAGTACTTC.

This chain uses TRBV19 with TRBJ1-5; D not resolved. Germline assignment: CDR1 LNHDA and CDR2 SQIVND (reference sequence). Deletions cut 8 bases from V and 7 bases from J, with 12 bases between. This CDR3 contains 12 residues. CDR3 sequence (DNA): TGTGCCAGTCGGGTTATCGGGCAGCCCCAGCATTTT. The encoded protein is CASRVIGQPQHF.